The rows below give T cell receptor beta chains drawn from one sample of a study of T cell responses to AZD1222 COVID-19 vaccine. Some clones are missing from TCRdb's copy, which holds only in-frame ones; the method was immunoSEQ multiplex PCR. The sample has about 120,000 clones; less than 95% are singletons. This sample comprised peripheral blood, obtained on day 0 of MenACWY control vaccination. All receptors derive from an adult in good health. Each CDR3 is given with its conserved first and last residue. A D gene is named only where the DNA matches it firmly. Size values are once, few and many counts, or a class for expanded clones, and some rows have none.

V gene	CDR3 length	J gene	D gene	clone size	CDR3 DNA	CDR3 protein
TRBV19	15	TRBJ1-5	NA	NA	TGTGCCAGTAGCCTCGGACTCATTAGCAATCAGCCCCAGCATTTT	CASSLGLISNQPQHF
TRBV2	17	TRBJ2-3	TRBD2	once	TGTGCCAGCAGTGGGGCTAGCGGGGGCCTGAGCACAGATACGCAGTATTTT	CASSGASGGLSTDTQYF
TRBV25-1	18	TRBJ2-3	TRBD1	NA	TGTGCCAGCAGTGGCCGGGACAGTCTTTATATTAGCACAGATACGCAGTATTTT	CASSGRDSLYISTDTQYF
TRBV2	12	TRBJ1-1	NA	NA	TGTGCCAGCAGTGGAGGGAGCACTGAAGCTTTCTTT	CASSGGSTEAFF
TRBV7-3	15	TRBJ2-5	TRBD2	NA	TGTGCCAGCAGCTTAGGGCGGGAGGGCCCGGAGACCCAGTACTTC	CASSLGREGPETQYF
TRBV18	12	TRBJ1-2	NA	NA	TGTGCCAGCTCACCTGACAGTTCCGGCTACACCTTC	CASSPDSSGYTF
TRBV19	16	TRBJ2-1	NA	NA	TGTGCCAGTAGTATGAAGTGGGGGGCCACCTACAATGAGCAGTTCTTC	CASSMKWGATYNEQFF
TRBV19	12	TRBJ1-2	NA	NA	TGTGCCAGTTCGACGGGGGGTCGAGGCTACACCTTC	CASSTGGRGYTF
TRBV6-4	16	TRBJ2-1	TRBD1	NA	TGTGCCAGCAGTGGTGATCCGGGACAGGGGGGCAATGAGCAGTTCTTC	CASSGDPGQGGNEQFF
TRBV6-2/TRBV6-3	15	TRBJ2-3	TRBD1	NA	TGTGCCAGCAGTTCCGCGGGACAGGGAATGAATACGCAGTATTTT	CASSSAGQGMNTQYF